The TCR beta chain under discussion was sequenced for a study of blood T cell repertoires in COVID-19. At the level of the study: Collection of acute and convalescent COVID-19 samples took place in the United States, Italy and Spain.

Study processing details: Nucleated cell number was recorded as an estimate derived from reference gene primer amplification. The repertoire was sequenced with immunoSEQ multiplex PCR; TCRdb's copy has only in-frame clones and lacks some. The V and J calls and the clone size are those of that table, but D and trimming were determined from the DNA. The data hold 35,000 to 50,000 clones, with 70% to 90% observed a single time. Germline CDR1 SGHTA, CDR2 FQGTGA. Trimming left V 3 bases short and J 1 base short, with 12 bases between. CDR3 size: 15 residues. This chain uses TRBV7-3 with TRBJ2-5; tentative D call: TRBD2 (5 bases). The clonotype was recovered from a human donor in a cohort sampled during active COVID-19. The specimen was peripheral blood. DNA for the CDR3: TGTGCCAGCAGCTTCCGAAGCGGTGTCCAAGAGACCCAGTACTTC. Its protein is CASSFRSGVQETQYF. Full variable domain (missing parts from reference TRBV7-3 and TRBJ2-5): GAGVSQTPSNKVTEKGKYVELRCDPISGHTALYWYRQSLGQGPEFLIYFQGTGAADDSGLPNDRFFAVRPEGSVSTLKIQRTERGDSAVYLCASSFRSGVQETQYFGPGTRLLVL.